The T cell receptor (beta chain) described here comes from a study of T cells in localized non-small cell lung cancer. This CDR3 spans 16 amino acids. Germline V gene sequence: CDR1 LNHNV, CDR2 YYDKDF (reference sequence). V gave up 0 bases and J gave up 0 bases, with 8 bases separating them. Using immunoSEQ multiplex PCR, the repertoire was profiled, and TCRdb retains in-frame clones only, with some absent. The sample lists several thousand clones; over 25% were seen once. The rearrangement uses TRBV15 and TRBJ2-2; D is undetermined. Specimen: lung tumor tissue, collected before any cancer treatment. The TCR comes from a man aged 35 to 69 with stage III lung adenocarcinoma. CDR3 region: CATSRDYGANTGELFF. The CDR3 DNA reads as TGTGCCACCAGCAGAGACTACGGAGCGAACACCGGGGAGCTGTTTTTT.